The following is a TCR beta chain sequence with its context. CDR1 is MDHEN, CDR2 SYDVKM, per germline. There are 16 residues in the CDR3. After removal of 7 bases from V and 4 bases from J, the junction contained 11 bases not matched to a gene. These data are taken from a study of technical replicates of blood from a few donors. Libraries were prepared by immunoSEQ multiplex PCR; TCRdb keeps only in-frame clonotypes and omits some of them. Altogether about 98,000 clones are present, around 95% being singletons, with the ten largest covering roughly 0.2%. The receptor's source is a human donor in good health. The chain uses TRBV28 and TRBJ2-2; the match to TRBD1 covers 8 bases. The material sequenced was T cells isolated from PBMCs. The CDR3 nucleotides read TGTGCCAGCATTACTCAGGGGGCGCGATTCACCGGGGAGCTGTTTTTT. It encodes CASITQGARFTGELFF.